This entry describes one T cell receptor beta chain. Its target is not known. The data derive from a study of graft-versus-host responses after intestinal transplantation. The data were produced by immunoSEQ multiplex PCR, yet TCRdb's version contains in-frame clones alone and is incomplete. The sample contains 20,000 or so clones, approximately 90% of which appear only once. Notes on the study in general: Present in recipient marrow, GvH clones included some that appeared first in ileum or blood.

The source material was PBMCs, sampled 350 to 400 days after transplant. The sequence was collected from a human patient who received an intestinal transplant, so some T cells may come from the graft donor.

The DNA of the CDR3 is TGTGCCAGCAGTGTGGTGTATCTAAAACAGCTTGAAGCTTTCTTT. Protein product: CASSVVYLKQLEAFF. The chain carries TRBV6-4 and TRBJ1-1; D unresolved. Germline V gives CDR1 MRHNA, CDR2 SNTAGT. This CDR3 comprises 15 residues. Trimming left V 4 bases short and J 7 bases short, with 19 bases between.